The rows below give T cell receptor beta chains drawn from one sample of a study of T cells in Graves' hyperthyroidism and ophthalmopathy. TCRdb fed the multiplex PCR reads into MiXCR, producing one record per CDR3 protein. The sample holds about 46,000 distinct CDR3 sequences, roughly 49% seen once. The sequenced sample was peripheral blood or thyroid tissue (not recorded which). The receptors shown here come from a woman aged 50 to 60 with Graves' hyperthyroidism. The CDR3 runs from the conserved cysteine through the conserved F or W. Fields, in order: D gene, V gene, J gene, CDR3 length, clone size, CDR3 protein, CDR3 DNA. A D gene is named only where the DNA matches it firmly. Rows may omit the clone size; those that give it use once, few, many or a size class.

TRBD1	TRBV29-1	TRBJ2-2	14	.	CSGGTGGVTGELFF	TGCAGCGGGGGGACAGGAGGTGTCACCGGGGAGCTGTTTTTT
.	TRBV7-8	TRBJ1-1	14	.	CASSIGQKNTEAFF	TGTGCCAGCAGCATCGGACAGAAGAACACTGAAGCTTTCTTT
.	TRBV28	TRBJ1-2	15	many	CASSLMGQANYGYTF	TGTGCCAGCAGTTTGATGGGGCAAGCTAACTATGGCTACACCTTC
TRBD1	TRBV6-5	TRBJ1-6	18	many	CASSYLPGQGRAGSPLHF	TGTGCCAGCAGTTACCTACCGGGACAGGGCCGTGCTGGTTCACCCCTCCACTTT
.	TRBV20-1	TRBJ1-4	14	many	CSARVGTRNEKLFF	TGCAGTGCTAGAGTTGGGACACGCAATGAAAAACTGTTTTTT
TRBD1	TRBV2	TRBJ1-2	13	few	CASSLDRGPGNTF	TGTGCCAGCAGTCTCGACAGGGGGCCTGGAAACACCTTC
TRBD1	TRBV10-3	TRBJ2-2	16	.	CAISQGVSAGTGELFF	TGTGCCATCAGCCAGGGGGTATCGGCTGGAACCGGGGAGCTGTTTTTT
.	TRBV5-6	TRBJ2-7	14	.	CASSKPGTPYEQYF	TGTGCCAGCAGCAAACCCGGGACGCCCTACGAGCAGTACTTC
TRBD2	TRBV10-3	TRBJ2-7	13	.	CAHSQGGSEEQYF	TGTGCCCATTCCCAGGGCGGGAGTGAAGAGCAGTACTTC
.	TRBV5-1	TRBJ1-2	14	.	CASSEPGRRYGYTF	TGCGCCAGCTCCGAGCCAGGGCGAAGGTATGGCTACACCTTC
.	TRBV20-1	TRBJ1-1	14	.	CSALPDQGDTEAFF	TGCAGTGCTCTCCCTGATCAGGGAGACACTGAAGCTTTCTTT
.	TRBV7-8	TRBJ2-6	12	.	CASSLARNTEAF	TGTGCCAGCAGCTTAGCCCGGAACACTGAAGCTTTC
.	TRBV28	TRBJ1-4	15	few	CASQSTGSPNEKLFF	TGTGCCAGCCAGAGTACAGGGAGCCCGAATGAAAAACTGTTTTTT
.	TRBV7-9	TRBJ1-4	15	many	CASSPSTGIREKLFF	TGTGCCAGCAGCCCCTCCACAGGGATCAGGGAAAAACTGTTTTTT
.	TRBV20-1	TRBJ1-1	11	.	CSARAETEAFF	TGCAGTGCTAGAGCCGAGACTGAAGCTTTCTTT
.	TRBV7-3	TRBJ2-7	15	once	CASSLDRTEIDEQYF	TGTGCCAGCAGCTTAGACAGGACAGAGATAGACGAGCAGTACTTC
TRBD1	TRBV10-2	TRBJ2-2	15	few	CASSTPGQGSGELFF	TGCGCCAGCAGTACACCGGGACAGGGAAGCGGGGAGCTGTTTTTT
.	TRBV7-6	TRBJ2-2	15	many	CASSLGPMNTGELFF	TGTGCCAGCAGCTTAGGCCCCATGAACACCGGGGAGCTGTTTTTT
TRBD1	TRBV7-2	TRBJ1-5	12	.	CASSYRGLYEHF	TGTGCCAGCAGTTACAGGGGCCTATACGAGCATTTT
.	TRBV12-3/TRBV12-4	TRBJ2-5	17	.	CASSVAGVGATQETQYF	TGTGCCAGCAGTGTAGCAGGAGTAGGGGCGACACAAGAGACCCAGTACTTC
.	TRBV9	TRBJ1-2	12	many	CASSSQGYGYTF	TGTGCCAGCAGCTCCCAGGGCTATGGCTACACCTTC
.	TRBV6-2/TRBV6-3	TRBJ1-1	14	.	CASGVRPRDTEAFF	TGTGCCAGCGGAGTACGGCCCCGGGACACTGAAGCTTTCTTT
TRBD1	TRBV7-2	TRBJ1-5	14	.	CASSLGTANQPQHF	TGTGCCAGCAGCCTGGGGACAGCCAATCAGCCCCAGCATTTT
.	TRBV19	TRBJ1-5	15	.	CANIMAGNSDQSQHF	TGTGCCAACATCATGGCAGGGAATAGCGATCAGTCCCAGCATTTT
TRBD1	TRBV28	TRBJ2-5	17	.	CASSSPARARGRGTQYF	TGTGCCAGCAGCTCCCCCGCCAGGGCCAGGGGGCGCGGGACCCAGTACTTC
TRBD1	TRBV9	TRBJ2-5	17	.	CASSVGPDRGGQETQYF	TGTGCCAGCAGCGTAGGCCCCGACAGGGGAGGCCAAGAGACCCAGTACTTC
.	TRBV20-1	TRBJ1-6	13	.	CSARVDGNSPLHF	TGCAGTGCTAGAGTTGATGGCAATTCACCCCTCCACTTT
.	TRBV7-8	TRBJ1-6	15	.	CASSSAETLNSPLHF	TGTGCCAGCAGCTCCGCTGAGACATTGAATTCACCCCTCCACTTT
TRBD1	TRBV29-1	TRBJ1-5	13	.	CSVIQGLNQPQHF	TGCAGCGTAATACAGGGGCTAAATCAGCCCCAGCATTTT
.	TRBV7-2	TRBJ1-1	12	many	CASSLAWTEAFF	TGTGCCAGCAGCTTAGCGTGGACTGAAGCTTTCTTT
TRBD2	TRBV7-3	TRBJ2-7	14	.	CASSSRLAGEEQYF	TGTGCCAGCAGCTCGAGACTAGCGGGAGAAGAGCAGTACTTC
.	TRBV12-3/TRBV12-4	TRBJ2-7	13	.	CASSLVDSYEQYF	TGTGCCAGCAGTTTAGTGGACTCCTACGAGCAGTACTTC
TRBD2	TRBV7-9	TRBJ2-7	15	.	CASSSLSGSAYEQYF	TGTGCCAGCAGCTCTCTTAGCGGGAGCGCCTACGAGCAGTACTTC
TRBD2	TRBV7-3	TRBJ2-7	15	.	CASSRVAGGPYEQYF	TGTGCCAGCAGCCGGGTAGCGGGAGGGCCTTACGAGCAGTACTTC
.	TRBV7-8	TRBJ2-5	12	.	CASSVDLETQYF	TGTGCCAGCAGCGTAGATTTGGAGACCCAGTACTTC
TRBD1	TRBV10-3	TRBJ1-2	13	.	CAITAGGDYGYTF	TGTGCCATCACGGCAGGGGGCGACTATGGCTACACCTTC
.	TRBV7-2	TRBJ2-7	14	many	CASRWGFGSYEQYF	TGTGCCAGCAGATGGGGATTTGGGTCCTACGAGCAGTACTTC
.	TRBV7-4	TRBJ2-7	16	.	CASSLVYPGPPYEQYF	TGTGCCAGCAGCCTTGTGTACCCGGGACCACCCTACGAGCAGTACTTC
.	TRBV18	TRBJ1-1	14	few	CASSPSGERTEAFF	TGTGCCAGCTCACCATCAGGGGAGAGGACTGAAGCTTTCTTT
.	TRBV6-2/TRBV6-3	TRBJ2-7	14	many	CASRARDGLYEQYF	TGTGCCAGCAGGGCTCGGGACGGGCTCTACGAGCAGTACTTC
.	TRBV10-3	TRBJ1-2	14	.	CATRGTGGNYGYTF	TGTGCCACCCGAGGGACTGGCGGTAACTATGGCTACACCTTC